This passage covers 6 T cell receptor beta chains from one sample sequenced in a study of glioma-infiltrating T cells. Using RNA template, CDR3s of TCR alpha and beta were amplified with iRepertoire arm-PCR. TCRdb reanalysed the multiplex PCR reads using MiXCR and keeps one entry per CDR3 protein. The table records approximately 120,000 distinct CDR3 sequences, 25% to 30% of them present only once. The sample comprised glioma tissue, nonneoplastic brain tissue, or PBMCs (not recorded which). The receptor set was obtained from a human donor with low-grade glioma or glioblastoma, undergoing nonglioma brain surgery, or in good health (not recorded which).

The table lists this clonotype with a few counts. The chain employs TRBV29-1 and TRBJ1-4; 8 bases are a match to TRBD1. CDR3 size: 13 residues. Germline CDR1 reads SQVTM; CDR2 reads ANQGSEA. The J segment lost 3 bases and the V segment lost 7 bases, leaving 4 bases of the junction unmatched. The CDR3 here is CSALQGANEKLFF. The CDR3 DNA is TGCAGCGCGTTACAGGGGGCTAATGAAAAACTGTTTTTT.

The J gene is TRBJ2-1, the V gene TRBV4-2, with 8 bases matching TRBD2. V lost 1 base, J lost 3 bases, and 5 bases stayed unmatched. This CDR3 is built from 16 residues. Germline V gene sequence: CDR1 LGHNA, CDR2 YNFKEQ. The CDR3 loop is CASSQAGLARYNEQFF. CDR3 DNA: TGTGCCAGCAGCCAAGCCGGACTAGCCCGCTACAATGAGCAGTTCTTC.

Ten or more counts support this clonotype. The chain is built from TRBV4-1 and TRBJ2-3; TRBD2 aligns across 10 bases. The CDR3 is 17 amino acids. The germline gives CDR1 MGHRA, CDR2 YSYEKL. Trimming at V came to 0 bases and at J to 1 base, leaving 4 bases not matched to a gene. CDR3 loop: CASSQERLAGGTDTQYF. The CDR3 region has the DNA TGCGCCAGCAGCCAAGAGAGGCTAGCGGGGGGCACAGATACGCAGTATTTT.

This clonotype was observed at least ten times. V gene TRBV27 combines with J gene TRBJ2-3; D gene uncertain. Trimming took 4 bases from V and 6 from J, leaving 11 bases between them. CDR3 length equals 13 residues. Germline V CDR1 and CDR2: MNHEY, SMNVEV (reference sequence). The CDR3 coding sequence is TGTGCCAGCAGTTCCGGGCCCCGGGATACGCAGTATTTT. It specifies CASSSGPRDTQYF.

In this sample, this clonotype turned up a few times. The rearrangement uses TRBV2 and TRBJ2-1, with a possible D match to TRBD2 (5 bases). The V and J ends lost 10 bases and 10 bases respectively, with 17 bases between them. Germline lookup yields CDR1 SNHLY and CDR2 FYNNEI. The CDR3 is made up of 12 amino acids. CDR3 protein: CATRERADEQFF. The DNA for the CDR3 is TGTGCCACCCGGGAAAGGGCAGACGAGCAGTTCTTC.

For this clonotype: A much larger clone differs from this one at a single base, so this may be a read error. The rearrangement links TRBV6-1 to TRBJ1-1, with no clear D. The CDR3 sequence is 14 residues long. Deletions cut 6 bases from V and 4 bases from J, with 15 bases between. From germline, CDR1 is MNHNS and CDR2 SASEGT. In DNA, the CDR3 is TGTGCCAGCAGACCTGAAGAGGAAATCACTGAAGCTTTCTTT. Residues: CASRPEEEITEAFF.